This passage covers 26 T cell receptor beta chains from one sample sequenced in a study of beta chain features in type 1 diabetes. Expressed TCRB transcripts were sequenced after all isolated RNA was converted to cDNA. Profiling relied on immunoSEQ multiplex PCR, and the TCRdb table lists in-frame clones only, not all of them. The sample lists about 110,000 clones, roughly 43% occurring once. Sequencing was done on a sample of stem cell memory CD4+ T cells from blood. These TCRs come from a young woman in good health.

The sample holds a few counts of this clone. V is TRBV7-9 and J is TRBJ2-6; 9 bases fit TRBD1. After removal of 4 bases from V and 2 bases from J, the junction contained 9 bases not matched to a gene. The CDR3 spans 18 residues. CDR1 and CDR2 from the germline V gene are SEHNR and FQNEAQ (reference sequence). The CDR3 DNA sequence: TGTGCCAGCAGCTATTGGGGGACAGGGATGACTGGGGCCAACGTCCTGACTTTC. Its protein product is CASSYWGTGMTGANVLTF.

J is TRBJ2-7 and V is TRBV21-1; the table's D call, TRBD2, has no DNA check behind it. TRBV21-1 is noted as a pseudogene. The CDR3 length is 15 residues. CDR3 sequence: CANSLPGEGPYEQYF. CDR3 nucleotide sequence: TGTGCCAATTCCCTTCCGGGGGAGGGCCCCTACGAGCAGTACTTC.

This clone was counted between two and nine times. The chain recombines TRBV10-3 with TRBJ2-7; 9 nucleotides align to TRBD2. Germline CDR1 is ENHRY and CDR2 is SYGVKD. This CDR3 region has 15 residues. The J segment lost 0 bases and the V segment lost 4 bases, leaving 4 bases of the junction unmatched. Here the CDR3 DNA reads TGTGCCATCAGTGCGATTAGCGGGAGCTCCTACGAGCAGTACTTC. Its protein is CAISAISGSSYEQYF.

Here the CDR3 reads CASTAGVYYGYTF. CDR3 DNA sequence: TGTGCCAGCACGGCAGGGGTATACTATGGCTACACCTTC. The chain joins TRBV2 to TRBJ1-2; maybe TRBD1 (6 bases). Germline loops: CDR1 SNHLY, CDR2 FYNNEI. The CDR3 is 13 residues long. V was shortened by 7 bases and J by 3 bases, with 12 bases between the two germline ends.

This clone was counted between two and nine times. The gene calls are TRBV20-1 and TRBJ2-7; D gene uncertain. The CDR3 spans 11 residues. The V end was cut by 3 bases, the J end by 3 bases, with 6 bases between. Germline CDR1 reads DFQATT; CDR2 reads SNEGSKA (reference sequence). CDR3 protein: CSASQVYEQYF. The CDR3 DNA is TGCAGTGCTAGCCAGGTCTACGAGCAGTACTTC.

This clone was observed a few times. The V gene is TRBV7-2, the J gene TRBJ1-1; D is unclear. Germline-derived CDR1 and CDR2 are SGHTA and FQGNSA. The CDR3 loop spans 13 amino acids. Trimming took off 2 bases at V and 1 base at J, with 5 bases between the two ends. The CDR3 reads CASSLSRNTEAFF. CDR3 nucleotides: TGTGCCAGCAGCTTATCGCGGAACACTGAAGCTTTCTTT.

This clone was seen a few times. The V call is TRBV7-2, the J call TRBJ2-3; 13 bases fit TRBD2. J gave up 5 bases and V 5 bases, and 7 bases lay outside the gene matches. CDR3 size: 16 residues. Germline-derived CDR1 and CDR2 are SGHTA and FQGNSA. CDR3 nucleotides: TGTGCCAGCAGCCAACAGGGACTAGCGGGAAGAGATACGCAGTATTTT. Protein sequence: CASSQQGLAGRDTQYF.

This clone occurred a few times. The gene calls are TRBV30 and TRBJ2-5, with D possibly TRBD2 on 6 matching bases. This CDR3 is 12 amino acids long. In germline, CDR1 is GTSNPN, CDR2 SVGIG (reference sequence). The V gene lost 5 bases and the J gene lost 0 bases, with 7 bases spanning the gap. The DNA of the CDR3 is TGTGCCTGGGCGGGGTACCAAGAGACCCAGTACTTC. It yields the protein CAWAGYQETQYF.

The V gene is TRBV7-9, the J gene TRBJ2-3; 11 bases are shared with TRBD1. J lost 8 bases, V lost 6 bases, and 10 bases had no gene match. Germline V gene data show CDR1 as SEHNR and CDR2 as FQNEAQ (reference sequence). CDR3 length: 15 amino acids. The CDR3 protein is CASRSGTGGAGTQYF. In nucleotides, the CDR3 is TGTGCCAGCAGATCCGGGACAGGGGGTGCGGGTACGCAGTATTTT.

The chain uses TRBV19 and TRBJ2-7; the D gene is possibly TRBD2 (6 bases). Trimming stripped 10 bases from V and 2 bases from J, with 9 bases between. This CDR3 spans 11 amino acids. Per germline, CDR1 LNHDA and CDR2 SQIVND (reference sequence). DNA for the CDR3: TGTGCCACGACTAGAGCCTACGAGCAGTACTTC. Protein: CATTRAYEQYF.

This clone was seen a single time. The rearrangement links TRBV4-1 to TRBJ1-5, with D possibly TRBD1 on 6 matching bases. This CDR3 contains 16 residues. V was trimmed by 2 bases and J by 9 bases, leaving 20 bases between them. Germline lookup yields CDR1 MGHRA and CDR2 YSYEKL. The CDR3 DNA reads TGCGCCAGCAGCCAACGTGCGGACAGCCTAATTAGGCCCCAGCATTTT. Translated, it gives CASSQRADSLIRPQHF.

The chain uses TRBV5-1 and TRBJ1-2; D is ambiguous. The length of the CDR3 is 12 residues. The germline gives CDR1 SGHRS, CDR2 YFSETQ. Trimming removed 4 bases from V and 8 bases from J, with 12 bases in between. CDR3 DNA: TGCGCCAGCAGCCGTGAGGCTCAAGGCTACACCTTC. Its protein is CASSREAQGYTF.

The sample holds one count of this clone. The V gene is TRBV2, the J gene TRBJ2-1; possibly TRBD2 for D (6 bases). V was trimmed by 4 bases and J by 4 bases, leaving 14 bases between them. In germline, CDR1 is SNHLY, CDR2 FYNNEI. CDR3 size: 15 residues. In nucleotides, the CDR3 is TGTGCCAGCAGTGGTAGGTCTAGCGTTTACAATGAGCAGTTCTTC. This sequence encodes CASSGRSSVYNEQFF.

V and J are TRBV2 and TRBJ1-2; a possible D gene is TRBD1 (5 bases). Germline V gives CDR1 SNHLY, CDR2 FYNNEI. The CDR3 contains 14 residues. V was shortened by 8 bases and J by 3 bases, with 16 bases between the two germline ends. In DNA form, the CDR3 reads TGTGCCAGCGGATTTTCCAGGGCCTACTATGGCTACACCTTC. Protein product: CASGFSRAYYGYTF.

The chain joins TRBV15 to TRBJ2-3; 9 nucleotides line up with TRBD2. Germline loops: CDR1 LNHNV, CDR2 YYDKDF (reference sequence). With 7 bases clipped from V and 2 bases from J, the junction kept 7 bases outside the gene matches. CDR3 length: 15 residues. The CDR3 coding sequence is TGTGCCACCAAGGGGAGCGGGAGGTTCACAGATACGCAGTATTTT. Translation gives CATKGSGRFTDTQYF.

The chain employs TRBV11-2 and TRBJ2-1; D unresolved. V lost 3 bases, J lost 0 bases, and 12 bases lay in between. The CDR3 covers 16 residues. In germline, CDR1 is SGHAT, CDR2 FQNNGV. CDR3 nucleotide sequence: TGTGCCAGCAGCTTTCTCCACACCAGCTCCTACAATGAGCAGTTCTTC. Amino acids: CASSFLHTSSYNEQFF.

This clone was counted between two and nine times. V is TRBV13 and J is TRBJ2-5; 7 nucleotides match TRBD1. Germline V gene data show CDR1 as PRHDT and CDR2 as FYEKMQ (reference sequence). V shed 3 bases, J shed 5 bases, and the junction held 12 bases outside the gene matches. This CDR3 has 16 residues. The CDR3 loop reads CASSLTRGQILETQYF. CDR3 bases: TGTGCCAGCAGCTTGACCCGGGGACAGATCTTGGAGACCCAGTACTTC.

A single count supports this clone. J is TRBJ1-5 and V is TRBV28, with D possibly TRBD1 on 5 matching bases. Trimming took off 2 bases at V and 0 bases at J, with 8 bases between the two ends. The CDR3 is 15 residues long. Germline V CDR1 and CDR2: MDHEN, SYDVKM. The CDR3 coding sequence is TGTGCCAGCAGTTTAAGGGGTTATAGCAATCAGCCCCAGCATTTT. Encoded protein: CASSLRGYSNQPQHF.

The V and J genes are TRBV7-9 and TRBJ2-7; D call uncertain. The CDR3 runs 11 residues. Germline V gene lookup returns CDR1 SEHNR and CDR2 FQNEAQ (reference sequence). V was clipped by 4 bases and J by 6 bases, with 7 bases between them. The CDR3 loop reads CASSSDFEQYF. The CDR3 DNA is TGTGCCAGCAGCTCCGACTTCGAGCAGTACTTC.

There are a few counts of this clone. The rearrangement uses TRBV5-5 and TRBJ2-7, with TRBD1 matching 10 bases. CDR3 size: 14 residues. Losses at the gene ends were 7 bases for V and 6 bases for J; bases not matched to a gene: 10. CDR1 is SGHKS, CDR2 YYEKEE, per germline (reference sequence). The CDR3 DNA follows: TGTGCCAGCTCCCGGCTAGGGACAGGGGTCGAGCAGTACTTC. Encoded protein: CASSRLGTGVEQYF.

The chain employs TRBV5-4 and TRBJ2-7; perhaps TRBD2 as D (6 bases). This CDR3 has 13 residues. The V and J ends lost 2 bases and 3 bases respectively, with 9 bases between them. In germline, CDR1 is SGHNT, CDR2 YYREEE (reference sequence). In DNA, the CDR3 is TGTGCCAGCAGCTTAGGGACTGGCTACGAGCAGTACTTC. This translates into CASSLGTGYEQYF.

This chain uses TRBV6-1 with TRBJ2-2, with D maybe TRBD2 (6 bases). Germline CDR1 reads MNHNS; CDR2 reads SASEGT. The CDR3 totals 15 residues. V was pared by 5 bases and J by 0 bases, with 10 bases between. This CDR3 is CASSPGTANTGELFF. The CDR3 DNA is TGTGCCAGCAGTCCCGGGACTGCGAACACCGGGGAGCTGTTTTTT.

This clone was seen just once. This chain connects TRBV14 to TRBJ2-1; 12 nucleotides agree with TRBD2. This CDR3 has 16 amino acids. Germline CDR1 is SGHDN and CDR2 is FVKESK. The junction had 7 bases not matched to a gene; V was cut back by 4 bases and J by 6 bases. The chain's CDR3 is CASSLLAGGPPNEQFF. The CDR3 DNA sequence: TGTGCCAGCAGCCTCCTAGCGGGAGGGCCCCCCAATGAGCAGTTCTTC.

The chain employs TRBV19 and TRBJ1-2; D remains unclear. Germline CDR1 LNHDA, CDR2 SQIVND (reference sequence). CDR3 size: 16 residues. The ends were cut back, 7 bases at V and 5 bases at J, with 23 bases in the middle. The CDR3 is CASKTPTTRNSYGYTF. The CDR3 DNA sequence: TGTGCCAGTAAAACTCCGACGACAAGAAATTCTTATGGCTACACCTTC.

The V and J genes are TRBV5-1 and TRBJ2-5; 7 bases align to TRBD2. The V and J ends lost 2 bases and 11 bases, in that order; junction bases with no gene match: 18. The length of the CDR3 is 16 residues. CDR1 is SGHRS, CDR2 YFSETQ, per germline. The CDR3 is CASSFSGLADLGEQYF. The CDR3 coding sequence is TGCGCCAGCAGCTTTTCTGGTCTAGCGGATCTGGGGGAGCAGTACTTC.

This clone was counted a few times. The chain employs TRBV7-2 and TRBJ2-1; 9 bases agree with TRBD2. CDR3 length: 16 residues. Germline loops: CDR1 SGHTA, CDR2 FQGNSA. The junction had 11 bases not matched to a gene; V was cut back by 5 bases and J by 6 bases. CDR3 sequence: CASSPLAGRTLNEQFF. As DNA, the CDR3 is TGTGCCAGCAGCCCCCTAGCGGGACGGACCCTCAATGAGCAGTTCTTC.